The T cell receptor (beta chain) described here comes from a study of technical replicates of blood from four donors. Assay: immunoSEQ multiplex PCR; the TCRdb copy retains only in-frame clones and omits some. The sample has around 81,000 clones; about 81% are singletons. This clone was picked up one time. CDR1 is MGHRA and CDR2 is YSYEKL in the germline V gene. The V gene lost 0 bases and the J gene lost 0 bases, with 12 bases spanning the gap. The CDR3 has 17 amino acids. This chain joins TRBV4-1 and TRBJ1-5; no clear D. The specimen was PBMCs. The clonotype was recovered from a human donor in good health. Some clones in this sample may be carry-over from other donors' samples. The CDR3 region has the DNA TGCGCCAGCAGCCAAGATACGAGGGAGTATAGCAATCAGCCCCAGCATTTT. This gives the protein CASSQDTREYSNQPQHF.